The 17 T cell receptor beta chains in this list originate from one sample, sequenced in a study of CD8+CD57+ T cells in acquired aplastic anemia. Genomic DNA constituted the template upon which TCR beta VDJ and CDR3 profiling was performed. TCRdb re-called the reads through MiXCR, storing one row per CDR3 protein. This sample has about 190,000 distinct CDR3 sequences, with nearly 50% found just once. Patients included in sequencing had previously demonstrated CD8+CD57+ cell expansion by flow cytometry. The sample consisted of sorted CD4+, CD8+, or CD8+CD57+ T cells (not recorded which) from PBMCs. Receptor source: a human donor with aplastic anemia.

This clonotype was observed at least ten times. The CDR3 reads CSVATSGSFGGDTQYF. CDR3 DNA: TGCAGCGTTGCCACTAGCGGGTCCTTCGGGGGGGATACGCAGTATTTT. The rearrangement joins TRBV29-1 to TRBJ2-3; 9 bases map to TRBD2. The V gene's germline CDR1 is SQVTM and CDR2 ANQGSEA. The CDR3 totals 16 residues. With V trimmed by 4 bases and J by 6 bases, 14 bases remained unmatched.

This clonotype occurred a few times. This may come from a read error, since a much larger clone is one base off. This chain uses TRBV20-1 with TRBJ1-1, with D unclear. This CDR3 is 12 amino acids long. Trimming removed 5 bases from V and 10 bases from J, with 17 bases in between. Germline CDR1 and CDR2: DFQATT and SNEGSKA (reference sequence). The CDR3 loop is CSASEAPLVAFF. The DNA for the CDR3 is TGCAGTGCTTCCGAGGCTCCCCTGGTAGCTTTCTTT.

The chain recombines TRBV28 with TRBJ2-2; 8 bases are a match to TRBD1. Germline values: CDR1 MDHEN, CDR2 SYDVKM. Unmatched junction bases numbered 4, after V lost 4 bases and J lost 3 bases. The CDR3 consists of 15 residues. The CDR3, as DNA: TGTGCCAGCAGTTCTGGACAGGGAGACACCGGGGAGCTGTTTTTT. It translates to CASSSGQGDTGELFF.

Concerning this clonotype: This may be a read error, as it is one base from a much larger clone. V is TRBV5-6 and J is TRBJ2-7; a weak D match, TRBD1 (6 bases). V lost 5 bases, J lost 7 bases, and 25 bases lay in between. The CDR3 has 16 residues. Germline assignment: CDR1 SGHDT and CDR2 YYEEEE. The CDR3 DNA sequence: TGTGCCAGCAGAGACTCTACAATAGGGGGATTGGGGGAGCAGTACTTC. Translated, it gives CASRDSTIGGLGEQYF.

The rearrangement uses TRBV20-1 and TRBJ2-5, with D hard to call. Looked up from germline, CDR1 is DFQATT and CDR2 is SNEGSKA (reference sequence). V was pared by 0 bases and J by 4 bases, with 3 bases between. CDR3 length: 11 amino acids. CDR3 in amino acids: CSARDRETQYF. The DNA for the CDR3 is TGCAGTGCTAGAGATCGAGAGACCCAGTACTTC.

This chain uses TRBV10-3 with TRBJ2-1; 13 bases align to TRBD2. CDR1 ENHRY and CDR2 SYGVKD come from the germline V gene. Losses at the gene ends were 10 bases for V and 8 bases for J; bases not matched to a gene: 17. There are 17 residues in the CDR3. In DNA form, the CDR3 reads TGTGCCAGCAGCGTAGACAGGGGACTAGCGGGAAACGATGAGCAGTTCTTC. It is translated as CASSVDRGLAGNDEQFF.

CDR3 nucleotides: TGTGCCAGCAGTGGCCCCGGGACTAGCGGCACAGATACGCAGTATTTT. Protein product: CASSGPGTSGTDTQYF. The chain employs TRBV11-2 and TRBJ2-3; the match to TRBD2 covers 10 bases. Germline V gene data show CDR1 as SGHAT and CDR2 as FQNNGV. Unmatched junction bases numbered 7, after V lost 6 bases and J lost 1 base. The CDR3 sequence is 16 residues long.

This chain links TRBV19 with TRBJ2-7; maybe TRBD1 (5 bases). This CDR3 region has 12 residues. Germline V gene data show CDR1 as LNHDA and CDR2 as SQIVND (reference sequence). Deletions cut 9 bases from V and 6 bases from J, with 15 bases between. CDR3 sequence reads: CASSDRLGEQYF. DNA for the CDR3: TGTGCCAGCTCAGACAGACTGGGCGAGCAGTACTTC.

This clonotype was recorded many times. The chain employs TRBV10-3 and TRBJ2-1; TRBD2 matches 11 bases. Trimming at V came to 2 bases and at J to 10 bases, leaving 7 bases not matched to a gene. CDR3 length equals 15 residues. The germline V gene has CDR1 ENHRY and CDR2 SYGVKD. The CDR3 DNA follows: TGTGCCATCAGTGAGACCAAGACTAGCGGGAAAGAGCAGTTCTTC. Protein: CAISETKTSGKEQFF.

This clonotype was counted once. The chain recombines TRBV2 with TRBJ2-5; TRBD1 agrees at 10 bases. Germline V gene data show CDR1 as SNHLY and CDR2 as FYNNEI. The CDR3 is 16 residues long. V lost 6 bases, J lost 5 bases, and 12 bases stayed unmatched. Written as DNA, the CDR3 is TGTGCCAGCAGGAACCGAACGGGACAGGGGATGGAGACCCAGTACTTC. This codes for CASRNRTGQGMETQYF. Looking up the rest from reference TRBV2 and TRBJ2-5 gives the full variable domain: EPEVTQTPSHQVTQMGQEVILRCVPISNHLYFYWYRQILGQKVEFLVSFYNNEISEKSEIFDDQFSVERPDGSNFTLKIRSTKLEDSAMYFCASRNRTGQGMETQYFGPGTRLLVL.

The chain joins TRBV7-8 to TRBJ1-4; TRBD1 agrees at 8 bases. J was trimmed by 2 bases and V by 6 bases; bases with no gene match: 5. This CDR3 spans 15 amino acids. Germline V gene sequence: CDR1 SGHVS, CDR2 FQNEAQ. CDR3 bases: TGTGCCAGCAGGCAGGGGGCAGGGACTAATGAAAAACTGTTTTTT. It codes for CASRQGAGTNEKLFF.

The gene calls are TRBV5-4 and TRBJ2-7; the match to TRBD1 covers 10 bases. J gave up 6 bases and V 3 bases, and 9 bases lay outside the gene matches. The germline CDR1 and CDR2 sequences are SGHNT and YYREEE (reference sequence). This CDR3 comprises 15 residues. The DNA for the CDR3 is TGTGCCAGCAGCTCCCCCGGGACAGGGGTTCCCGAGCAGTACTTC. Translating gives CASSSPGTGVPEQYF.

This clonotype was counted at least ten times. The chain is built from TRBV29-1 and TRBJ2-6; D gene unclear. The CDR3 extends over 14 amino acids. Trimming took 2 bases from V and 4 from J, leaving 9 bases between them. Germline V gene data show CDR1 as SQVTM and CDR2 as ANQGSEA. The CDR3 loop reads CSVEISPGANVLTF. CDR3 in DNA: TGCAGCGTTGAAATATCCCCCGGGGCCAACGTCCTGACTTTC.

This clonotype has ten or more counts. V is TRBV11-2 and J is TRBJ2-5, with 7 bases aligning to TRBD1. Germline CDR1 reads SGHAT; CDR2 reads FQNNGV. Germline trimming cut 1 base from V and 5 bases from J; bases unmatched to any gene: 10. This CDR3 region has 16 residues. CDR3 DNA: TGTGCCAGCAGCTTAGGGGTTGCCAGGGGGTCGGAGACCCAGTACTTC. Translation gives CASSLGVARGSETQYF.

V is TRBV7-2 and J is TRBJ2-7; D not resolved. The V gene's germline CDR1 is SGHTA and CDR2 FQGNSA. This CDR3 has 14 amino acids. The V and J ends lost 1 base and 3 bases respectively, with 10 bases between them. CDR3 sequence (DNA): TGTGCCAGCAGCTTAGAAGACGGCTTCTACGAGCAGTACTTC. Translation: CASSLEDGFYEQYF.

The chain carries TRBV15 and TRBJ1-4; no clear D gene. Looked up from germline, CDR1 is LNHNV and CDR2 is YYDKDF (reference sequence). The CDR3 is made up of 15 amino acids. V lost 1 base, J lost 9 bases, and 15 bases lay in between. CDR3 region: CATSRVGQPNKKLFF. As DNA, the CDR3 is TGTGCCACCAGCAGAGTTGGGCAGCCGAATAAAAAACTGTTTTTT.

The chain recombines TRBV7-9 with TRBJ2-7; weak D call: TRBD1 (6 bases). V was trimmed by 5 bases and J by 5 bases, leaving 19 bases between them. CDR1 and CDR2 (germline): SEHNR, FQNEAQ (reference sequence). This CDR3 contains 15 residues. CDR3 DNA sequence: TGTGCCAGCAGCCCGTTGTTCACAGGGACCAACGAGCAGTACTTC. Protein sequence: CASSPLFTGTNEQYF.